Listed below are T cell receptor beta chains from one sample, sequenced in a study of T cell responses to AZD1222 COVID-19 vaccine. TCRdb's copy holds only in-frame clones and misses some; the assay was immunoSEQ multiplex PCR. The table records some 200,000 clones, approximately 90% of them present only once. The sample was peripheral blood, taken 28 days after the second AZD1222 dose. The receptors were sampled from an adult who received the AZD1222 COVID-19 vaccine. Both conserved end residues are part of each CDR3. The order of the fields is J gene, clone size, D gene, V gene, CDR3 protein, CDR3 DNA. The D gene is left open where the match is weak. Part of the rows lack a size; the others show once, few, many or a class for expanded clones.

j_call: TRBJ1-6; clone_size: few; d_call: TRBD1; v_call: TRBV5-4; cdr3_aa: CASGTDNSPLHF; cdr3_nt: TGTGCCAGCGGGACAGATAATTCACCCCTCCACTTT
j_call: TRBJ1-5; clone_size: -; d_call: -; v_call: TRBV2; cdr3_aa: CASSSGSRNQPQHF; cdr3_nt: TGTGCCAGCAGCTCCGGGTCCCGAAATCAGCCCCAGCATTTT
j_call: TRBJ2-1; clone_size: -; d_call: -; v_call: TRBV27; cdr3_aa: CASSLKEGYNEQFF; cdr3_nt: TGTGCCAGCAGCCTTAAGGAGGGTTACAATGAGCAGTTCTTC
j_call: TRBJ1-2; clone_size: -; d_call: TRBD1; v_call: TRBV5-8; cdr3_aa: CASSLGFGDRTYGYTF; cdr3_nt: TGTGCCAGCAGCTTGGGGTTTGGGGACAGAACATATGGCTACACCTTC
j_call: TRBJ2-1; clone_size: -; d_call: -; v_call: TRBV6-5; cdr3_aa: CASSRDLVPPNEQFF; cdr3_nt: TGTGCCAGCAGCAGGGACCTCGTTCCCCCCAATGAGCAGTTCTTC
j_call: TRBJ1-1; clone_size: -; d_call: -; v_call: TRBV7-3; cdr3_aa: CASSLTGHNTEAFF; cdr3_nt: TGTGCCAGCAGCCTGACCGGGCACAACACTGAAGCTTTCTTT
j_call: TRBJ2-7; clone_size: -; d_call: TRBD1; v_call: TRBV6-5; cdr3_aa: CASSIRRDRVEQYF; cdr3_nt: TGTGCCAGCAGTATCCGCCGGGACAGGGTCGAGCAGTACTTC
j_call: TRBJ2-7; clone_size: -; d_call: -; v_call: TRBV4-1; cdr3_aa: CASSQVEGVPYEQYF; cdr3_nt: TGCGCCAGCAGCCAAGTAGAGGGGGTTCCCTACGAGCAGTACTTC
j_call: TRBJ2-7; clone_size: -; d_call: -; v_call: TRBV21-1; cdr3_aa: CASSTRDSRYEQYF; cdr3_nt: TGTGCCAGCAGCACCCGGGACTCCAGATACGAGCAGTACTTC
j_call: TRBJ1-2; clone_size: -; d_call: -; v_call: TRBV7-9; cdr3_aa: CASSLAVPGVYGYTF; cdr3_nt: TGTGCCAGCAGCTTAGCCGTCCCGGGGGTTTATGGCTACACCTTC
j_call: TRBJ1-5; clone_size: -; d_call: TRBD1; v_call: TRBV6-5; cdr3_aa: CASRKTGEERAQHF; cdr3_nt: TGTGCCAGCAGGAAAACAGGGGAGGAAAGGGCCCAGCATTTT
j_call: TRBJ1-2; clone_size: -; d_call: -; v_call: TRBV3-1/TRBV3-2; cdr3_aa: CASSQENTEYNGYTF; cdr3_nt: TGTGCCAGCAGCCAGGAAAACACAGAGTATAATGGCTACACCTTC
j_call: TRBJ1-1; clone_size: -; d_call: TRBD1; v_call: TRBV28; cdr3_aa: CASSAPWTGGEKAFF; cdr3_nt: TGTGCCAGCAGTGCCCCCTGGACAGGTGGAGAGAAAGCTTTCTTT
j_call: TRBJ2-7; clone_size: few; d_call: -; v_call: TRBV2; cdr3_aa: CASSSFRAEQYF; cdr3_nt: TGTGCCAGCAGCAGCTTTCGGGCCGAGCAGTACTTC
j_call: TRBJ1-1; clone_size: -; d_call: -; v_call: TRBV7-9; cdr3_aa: CASSLRPGITEAFF; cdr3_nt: TGTGCCAGCAGCTTACGTCCTGGGATAACTGAAGCTTTCTTT
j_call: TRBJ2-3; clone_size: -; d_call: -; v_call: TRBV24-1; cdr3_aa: CATREGQNTDTQYF; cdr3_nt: TGTGCCACCAGGGAGGGGCAGAACACAGATACGCAGTATTTT
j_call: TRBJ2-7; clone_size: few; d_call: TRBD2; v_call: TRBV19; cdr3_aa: CASSSGGIYEQYF; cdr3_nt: TGTGCCAGTAGCTCGGGAGGCATCTACGAGCAGTACTTC
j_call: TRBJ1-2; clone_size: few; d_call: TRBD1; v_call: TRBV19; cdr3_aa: CASSVPGQLHGYTF; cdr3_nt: TGTGCCAGTAGTGTCCCGGGACAGTTACATGGCTACACCTTC
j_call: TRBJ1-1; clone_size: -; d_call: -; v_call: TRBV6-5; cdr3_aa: CASSPRGWDTEAFF; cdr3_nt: TGTGCCAGCAGCCCACGGGGGTGGGACACTGAAGCTTTCTTT
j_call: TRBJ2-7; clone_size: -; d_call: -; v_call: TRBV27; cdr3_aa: CASMGWHGLPTKQYF; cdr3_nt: TGTGCCAGCATGGGGTGGCACGGTTTACCTACGAAGCAGTACTTC
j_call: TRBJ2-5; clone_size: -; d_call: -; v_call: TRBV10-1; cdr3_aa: CASSGPRDDFLWETQYF; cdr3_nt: TGCGCCAGCAGTGGGCCTCGTGACGACTTTTTGTGGGAGACCCAGTACTTC
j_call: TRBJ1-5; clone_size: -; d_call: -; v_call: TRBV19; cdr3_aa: CATGGGGAYNQPQHF; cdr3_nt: TGTGCCACCGGGGGTGGAGGGGCTTACAATCAGCCCCAGCATTTT
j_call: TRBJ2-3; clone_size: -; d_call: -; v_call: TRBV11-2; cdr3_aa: CASSLNYPTDTQYF; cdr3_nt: TGTGCCAGCAGCTTAAACTACCCCACAGATACGCAGTATTTT
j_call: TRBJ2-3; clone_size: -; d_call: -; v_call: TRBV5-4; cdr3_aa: CASSLGDSRDTQYF; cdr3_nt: TGTGCCAGCAGCTTGGGGGATAGCAGGGATACGCAGTATTTT
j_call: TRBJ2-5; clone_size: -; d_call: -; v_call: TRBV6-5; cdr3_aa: CASSYSGDWSLQYF; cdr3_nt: TGTGCCAGCAGTTACTCGGGCGATTGGTCTCTCCAGTACTTC
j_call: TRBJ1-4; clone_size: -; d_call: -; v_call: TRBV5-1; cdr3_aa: CASSLSGTLKLFF; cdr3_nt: TGCGCCAGCAGCTTGTCCGGGACATTAAAACTGTTTTTT